This is a list of T cell receptor beta chains from one sample in a study of OX40 agonist ivuxolimab in advanced cancers. TCRdb's copy holds only in-frame clones and misses some; the assay was immunoSEQ multiplex PCR. The table has fewer than 30,000 clones, 65% to 80% seen once. The input for sequencing was CD4+ or CD8+ T cells sorted from blood, taken in a trial of the OX40 agonist ivuxolimab. These TCRs come from an adult with an advanced solid tumor such as melanoma, head and neck, liver or kidney cancer. CDR3s include the opening cysteine and the closing phenylalanine or tryptophan. The order of the fields is J gene, V gene, D gene, clone size, CDR3 DNA, CDR3 protein. The D gene is left open where the match is weak. Size is stated for part of the rows, as once, few or many counts, or as a class when the clone is expanded.

TRBJ2-1 | TRBV6-5 | TRBD2 | . | TGTGCCAGTGGCTCGCGGGGGGACAATGAGCAGTTCTTC | CASGSRGDNEQFF
TRBJ2-2 | TRBV9 | TRBD2 | . | TGTGCCAGCAGCGGACTAACTAGCGGGAGGTTGAGCGGGGAGCTGTTTTTT | CASSGLTSGRLSGELFF
TRBJ2-4 | TRBV14 | TRBD1 | . | TGTGCCAGCAGCCGACAGGGGGAAGACAAAAACATTCAGTACTTC | CASSRQGEDKNIQYF
TRBJ1-4 | TRBV21-1 | . | . | TGTGCCAGCAGCAAAGCGCTTTTAATGACAGGCTGGGGGAAACTGTTTTTT | CASSKALLMTGWGKLFF
TRBJ2-1 | TRBV9 | TRBD1 | . | TGTGCCAGCAGCGTAGCAGGGGGCGCGGATGAGCAGTTCTTC | CASSVAGGADEQFF
TRBJ2-1 | TRBV7-6 | . | . | TGTGCCAGCAGCTTAGCGCTAGGGGGAAGCTCCTACAATGAGCAGTTCTTC | CASSLALGGSSYNEQFF
TRBJ2-7 | TRBV15 | . | few | TGTGCCACCAGCAGAGATTCAGGGTACCCCCCCTACGAGCAGTACTTC | CATSRDSGYPPYEQYF
TRBJ2-7 | TRBV2 | . | . | TGTGCCAGCAGTGATGATTTCCCCCTGGACAGAAACTACGAGCAGTACTTC | CASSDDFPLDRNYEQYF
TRBJ2-7 | TRBV7-9 | . | . | TGTGCCAGCAGCCATAAGGGGGTTCCCCCCTACGAGCAGTACTTC | CASSHKGVPPYEQYF
TRBJ2-7 | TRBV9 | TRBD2 | . | TGTGCCAGCAGCGTAGGCGGGAGTCTTTACGAGCAGTACTTC | CASSVGGSLYEQYF
TRBJ1-4 | TRBV7-6 | . | . | TGTGCCAGCAGCGTAGAAGTTTCTAATGAAAAACTGTTTTTT | CASSVEVSNEKLFF
TRBJ2-4 | TRBV19 | . | . | TGTGCCAGTAGTATCGAGAGGAGGGACAACATTCAGTACTTC | CASSIERRDNIQYF
TRBJ1-5 | TRBV6-1 | TRBD1 | . | TGTGCCAGCAGAGACAGGGGCGGCAATCAGCCCCAGCATTTT | CASRDRGGNQPQHF
TRBJ2-1 | TRBV2 | TRBD1 | . | TGTGCCAGCAGTCCAACAGGGGGGAATGAGCAGTTCTTC | CASSPTGGNEQFF
TRBJ2-2 | TRBV11-2 | . | once | TGTGCCAGCAGCTTAGATCTAACGGGAGAGTCCGGGGAGCTGTTTTTT | CASSLDLTGESGELFF
TRBJ2-7 | TRBV6-5 | TRBD1 | . | TGTGCCAGCAGACCTCCCAGGGGGCAGGGCTACGAGCAGTACTTC | CASRPPRGQGYEQYF
TRBJ1-5 | TRBV19 | . | . | TGTGCCAGTAGTCGGACACTACAGAGCAATCAGCCCCAGCATTTT | CASSRTLQSNQPQHF
TRBJ1-1 | TRBV5-4 | . | few | TGTGCCAGCAGCTTGTGGGGTTACAACACTGAAGCTTTCTTT | CASSLWGYNTEAFF
TRBJ2-3 | TRBV5-5 | . | . | TGTGCCAGCAGCCCGGGCAGCACAGATACGCAGTATTTT | CASSPGSTDTQYF
TRBJ2-7 | TRBV9 | TRBD2 | . | TGTGCCAGCAGCCCCCTCCCGGGTAGCGGGCTCTCCGAGCAGTACTTC | CASSPLPGSGLSEQYF
TRBJ1-1 | TRBV5-1 | TRBD1 | . | TGCGCCAGCACGGCAGGGGGCCCTGAAGCTTTCTTT | CASTAGGPEAFF
TRBJ2-7 | TRBV9 | TRBD2 | . | TGTGCCAGCAGCGTAGCTCCGGGGGGGTCTTACGAGCAGTACTTC | CASSVAPGGSYEQYF
TRBJ2-3 | TRBV6-1 | TRBD2 | . | TGTGCCAGCAGTGAAGTAGGACTAGCGGGGCTCACAGATACGCAGTATTTT | CASSEVGLAGLTDTQYF
TRBJ2-1 | TRBV13 | TRBD1 | . | TGTGCCAGCAGCTCTCTGGACAGGGGGTCAAACAATGAGCAGTTCTTC | CASSSLDRGSNNEQFF
TRBJ2-7 | TRBV6-6 | . | few | TGTGCCAGCAGTACTTCCTACGAGCAGTACTTC | CASSTSYEQYF
TRBJ2-1 | TRBV5-6 | . | . | TGTGCCAGCAGCCAGGGACTGGAGAGCTCCTACAATGAGCAGTTCTTC | CASSQGLESSYNEQFF
TRBJ2-7 | TRBV10-3 | TRBD1 | once | TGTGCCATCGCTCCGGGACAGGGGCTCTCCTACGAGCAGTACTTC | CAIAPGQGLSYEQYF
TRBJ2-1 | TRBV7-8 | . | . | TGTGCCAGCAGCTTAATGTGGCCCAATGAGCAGTTCTTC | CASSLMWPNEQFF
TRBJ1-5 | TRBV28 | TRBD1 | . | TGTGCCAGCAGCACTTACAGGGGGAGTAGCAATCAGCCCCAGCATTTT | CASSTYRGSSNQPQHF
TRBJ2-1 | TRBV9 | TRBD1 | . | TGTGCCAGCAGCGCCGGGACAGGGTATAATGAGCAGTTCTTC | CASSAGTGYNEQFF
TRBJ2-1 | TRBV7-9 | TRBD2 | once | TGTGCCAGCAGTGTAGCGGGGTTCCTCAATGAGCAGTTCTTC | CASSVAGFLNEQFF
TRBJ1-3 | TRBV11-2 | . | . | TGTGCCAGCAGCTTAGAACATTCTGGAAACACCATATATTTT | CASSLEHSGNTIYF
TRBJ2-1 | TRBV4-2 | . | . | TGTGCCAGCAGCTACGGCGGTCTAAACAACCACTGGGAGCAGTTCTTC | CASSYGGLNNHWEQFF
TRBJ2-7 | TRBV6-4 | TRBD1 | . | TGTGCCAGCAGTTACAGGGGCGAGCAGTACTTC | CASSYRGEQYF
TRBJ1-3 | TRBV7-8 | . | . | TGTGCCAGCAGCTTATATGGAAGAAACACCATATATTTT | CASSLYGRNTIYF
TRBJ2-7 | TRBV28 | . | . | TGTGCCAGCAGTCCAGTTGTGACAGCGGCTTCCTACGAGCAGTACTTC | CASSPVVTAASYEQYF
TRBJ1-2 | TRBV27 | . | . | TGTGCCAGCAGCTCCCAACCCTCGGCGAACTATGGCTACACCTTC | CASSSQPSANYGYTF
TRBJ2-3 | TRBV27 | TRBD2 | . | TGTGCCAGCAGTCTGGGGACTAGCGGGGATACGCAGTATTTT | CASSLGTSGDTQYF
TRBJ2-1 | TRBV2 | TRBD2 | . | TGTGCCAGCAGTGAAGTACTAGCGGCCCTAAACAATGAGCAGTTCTTC | CASSEVLAALNNEQFF
TRBJ2-7 | TRBV5-8 | . | . | TGTGCCAGCAGCTTTTGGGGCATCTCCTACGAGCAGTACTTC | CASSFWGISYEQYF
TRBJ1-6 | TRBV28 | . | few | TGTGCCAGCAGTCAGCTTCCAGGACAGTTTAATTCACCCCTCCACTTT | CASSQLPGQFNSPLHF
TRBJ2-5 | TRBV27 | . | . | TGTGCCAGCAGTTTACTAGTGGCGGGGGAGACCCAGTACTTC | CASSLLVAGETQYF
TRBJ1-1 | TRBV6-5 | . | . | TGTGCCAGCAGTGGACAACTAGTAACTGAAGCTTTCTTT | CASSGQLVTEAFF
TRBJ2-5 | TRBV9 | . | . | TGTGCCAGCAGCGGAGGGGGGGATGAGACCCAGTACTTC | CASSGGGDETQYF
TRBJ2-1 | TRBV11-1 | . | once | TGTGCCAGCAGCCCGTGGGGGGTCAACAATGAGCAGTTCTTC | CASSPWGVNNEQFF
TRBJ1-3 | TRBV6-5 | . | . | TGTGCCAGCAGTTCGGCGGAGGGGTCTGGAAACACCATATATTTT | CASSSAEGSGNTIYF
TRBJ2-7 | TRBV30 | TRBD2 | . | TGTGCCTGGAGTCTAGCGGGGGCATACGAGCAGTACTTC | CAWSLAGAYEQYF
TRBJ1-1 | TRBV11-2 | . | . | TGTGCCAGCACGGTGAACGCGAACACTGAAGCTTTCTTT | CASTVNANTEAFF
TRBJ1-2 | TRBV7-9 | TRBD1 | few | TGTGCCAGCAGCTTATCCGGACAGGGGGATTACTATGGCTACACCTTC | CASSLSGQGDYYGYTF
TRBJ2-1 | TRBV5-4 | TRBD2 | . | TGTGCCAGCAGCTTATCACCTAGCGGTTACAATGAGCAGTTCTTC | CASSLSPSGYNEQFF
TRBJ2-3 | TRBV9 | TRBD1 | . | TGTGCCAGCAGCCAGGGGACAGGGGCCACAGATACGCAGTATTTT | CASSQGTGATDTQYF
TRBJ2-1 | TRBV19 | TRBD2 | . | TGTGCCAGTAGTATAGCATGGCTAGCGGGAGTCAATGAGCAGTTCTTC | CASSIAWLAGVNEQFF
TRBJ1-5 | TRBV6-1 | . | few | TGTGCCAGCACAGAACCGGCAGGGGTCAATCAGCCCCAGCATTTT | CASTEPAGVNQPQHF
TRBJ2-1 | TRBV5-1 | TRBD1 | . | TGCGCCAGCAGCTTGGTCGGGACAGCATACAATGAGCAGTTCTTC | CASSLVGTAYNEQFF
TRBJ2-4 | TRBV7-9 | . | once | TGTGCCAGCAGCTCGTCGCTGGTCAAAAACATTCAGTACTTC | CASSSSLVKNIQYF
TRBJ2-5 | TRBV10-2 | TRBD2 | few | TGCGCCAGCAGTGTGCGACTAGCGGGGAAAGAGACCCAGTACTTC | CASSVRLAGKETQYF
TRBJ1-1 | TRBV4-1 | . | . | TGCGCCAGCAGCCAAGTGGGGGGGGTTCGGAGACCGAACACTGAAGCTTTCTTT | CASSQVGGVRRPNTEAFF
TRBJ1-1 | TRBV4-1 | . | . | TGCGCCAGCAGCCAAGATACCGGGGGCACTGAAGCTTTCTTT | CASSQDTGGTEAFF
TRBJ1-2 | TRBV4-2 | . | . | TGTGCCAGCAGCCCGCAGATTACCGCTCCCTATGGCTACACCTTC | CASSPQITAPYGYTF
TRBJ2-3 | TRBV15 | TRBD1 | . | TGTGCCACCAGCAGATCTGACAGGGGAGAGACAGATACGCAGTATTTT | CATSRSDRGETDTQYF